The rows below give T cell receptor beta chains drawn from one sample of a study of CD8 T cells in ankylosing spondylitis. TCRdb used MiXCR to reprocess the 5' RACE reads, holding one entry per CDR3 protein. Of just over 350,000 distinct CDR3 sequences in the sample, 20% are singletons; the top ten hold about an eighth. The sequencing input was blood, either unsorted or a sorted T cell fraction (not recorded which). These receptors were collected from a male donor with ankylosing spondylitis or in good health (not recorded which). The CDR3 runs from the conserved cysteine through the conserved F or W. The order of the fields is CDR3 length, J gene, D gene, clone size, V gene, CDR3 DNA, CDR3 protein. A D gene is named only where the DNA matches it firmly. A clone size is listed for some rows: how often the clone was seen (once, few, many), or a class if it is expanded.

20	TRBJ2-3	NA	NA	TRBV11-1	TGTGCCAGCATCGGGGTCCGGGGCGGGGAGACTGACCCGAGCACAGATACGCAGTATTTT	CASIGVRGGETDPSTDTQYF
13	TRBJ2-1	NA	NA	TRBV6-5	TGTGCCAGCAGTTACTCACGGGACGGTGAGCAGTTCTTC	CASSYSRDGEQFF
12	TRBJ2-5	TRBD1	NA	TRBV3-1	TGTGCCAGCAGACGGGACAGGGAGACCCAGTACTTC	CASRRDRETQYF
15	TRBJ2-7	NA	few	TRBV4-2	TGTGCCAGCAGCCAAGGGATAGCGGACTCCTACGAGCAGTACTTC	CASSQGIADSYEQYF
15	TRBJ2-3	TRBD2	NA	TRBV30	TGTGCCTGGAGAGAGGGACTAGCGGGGACAGATACGCAGTATTTT	CAWREGLAGTDTQYF
15	TRBJ2-3	NA	few	TRBV24-1	TGTGCCACCAGTGACCGGGCCTCCGGGGCAGATACGCAGTATTTT	CATSDRASGADTQYF
14	TRBJ2-7	TRBD2	few	TRBV7-9	TGTGCCAGCAGTTCTACTAGCGCACTCTACGAGCAGTACTTC	CASSSTSALYEQYF
12	TRBJ1-2	NA	few	TRBV12-3/TRBV12-4	TGTGCCAGCAGTTCAACAGGGTTTGGCTACACCTTC	CASSSTGFGYTF
11	TRBJ2-3	NA	many	TRBV12-3/TRBV12-4	TGTGCCAGCAGCGCCACAGATACGCAGTATTTT	CASSATDTQYF
15	TRBJ2-7	TRBD1	few	TRBV27	TGTGCCAGCAGAGAAGACAGGGGCGCATCCTACGAGCAGTACTTC	CASREDRGASYEQYF
13	TRBJ2-7	NA	NA	TRBV4-1	TGCGCCAGCAGCCAATCGAGCTCCTACGAGCAGTACTTC	CASSQSSSYEQYF
16	TRBJ2-5	TRBD1	many	TRBV4-1	TGCGCCAGCAGCCACCCAACAGGGGGAGCAGAAGAGACCCAGTACTTC	CASSHPTGGAEETQYF
12	TRBJ2-3	NA	NA	TRBV12-3/TRBV12-4	TGTGCCAGCAGTCCGGTAGAGGATACGCAGTATTTT	CASSPVEDTQYF
16	TRBJ2-3	NA	many	TRBV20-1	TGCAGTGCTAGAGATAGGAGAGCGGAGAGGGGAGATACGCAGTATTTT	CSARDRRAERGDTQYF
15	TRBJ2-7	TRBD2	NA	TRBV7-2	TGTGCCAGCAGCTTTGGAGCGGGGACGGCCTACGAGCAGTACTTC	CASSFGAGTAYEQYF
14	TRBJ1-1	TRBD1	NA	TRBV12-3/TRBV12-4	TGTGCCAGCAGTTCAACCGACAGGGTCACTGAAGCTTTCTTT	CASSSTDRVTEAFF
17	TRBJ1-3	TRBD1	few	TRBV4-2	TGTGCCAGCAGCCACCTGGGACAGGGGGGTTCTGGAAACACCATATATTTT	CASSHLGQGGSGNTIYF
18	TRBJ2-1	TRBD2	few	TRBV28	TGTGCCAGCAGTTTACCTAGCGGGGGGGCAATGGGCTACAATGAGCAGTTCTTC	CASSLPSGGAMGYNEQFF
13	TRBJ2-2	NA	few	TRBV4-2	TGTGCCAGCAGCCAACACAAAACCGGGGAGCTGTTTTTT	CASSQHKTGELFF
14	TRBJ2-7	NA	NA	TRBV9	TGTGCCAGCAGCGTCGGGGGTCCGGGCTACGAGCAGTACTTC	CASSVGGPGYEQYF
16	TRBJ2-2	NA	NA	TRBV12-3/TRBV12-4	TGTGCCAGCAGCCACTTTGGGGAAATGAACACCGGGGAGCTGTTTTTT	CASSHFGEMNTGELFF
17	TRBJ2-3	TRBD2	few	TRBV20-1	TGCAGTGCTACCCCTAGCGGGGGGTTTTCGAGCACAGATACGCAGTATTTT	CSATPSGGFSSTDTQYF
16	TRBJ2-3	TRBD2	NA	TRBV27	TGTGCCAGCAGTCCGTTAGCGGGGGCCTACACAGATACGCAGTATTTT	CASSPLAGAYTDTQYF
12	TRBJ2-2	NA	NA	TRBV2	TGTGCCAGCAGTGAAGAGTCCGGGGAGCTGTTTTTT	CASSEESGELFF
16	TRBJ1-5	NA	NA	TRBV21-1	TGTGCCAGCAGCAAATTGACAGGGGATGGCAATCAGCCCCAGCATTTT	CASSKLTGDGNQPQHF
15	TRBJ1-1	TRBD1	few	TRBV29-1	TGCAGCGTCCCGGGACAGGACGGCCCGGGTACTGAAGCTTTCTTT	CSVPGQDGPGTEAFF
15	TRBJ2-5	TRBD1	NA	TRBV15	TGTGCCACCAGCAGCCCCATGGAACAGGGGCAGACCCAGTACTTC	CATSSPMEQGQTQYF
17	TRBJ2-7	TRBD1	NA	TRBV7-9	TGTGCCAGCAGCCCACATATATACGGACAGGGATACTACGAGCAGTACTTC	CASSPHIYGQGYYEQYF
16	TRBJ2-3	NA	once	TRBV9	TGTGCCAGCAGCGTCTATTCTGTGACTAGCACAGATACGCAGTATTTT	CASSVYSVTSTDTQYF
15	TRBJ2-4	NA	NA	TRBV27	TGTGCCAGCAGTTTATCGGGATGGGCCAAAAACATTCAGTACTTC	CASSLSGWAKNIQYF
17	TRBJ2-3	NA	NA	TRBV3-1	TGTGCCAGCAGCCAAGAATGGCCTCCGGGGGGCAGAGATACGCAGTATTTT	CASSQEWPPGGRDTQYF
14	TRBJ2-7	TRBD2	few	TRBV20-1	TGCAGTGCTAGTAAGCTAGCGGGATCCTACGAGCAGTACTTC	CSASKLAGSYEQYF
14	TRBJ2-3	TRBD2	once	TRBV28	TGTGCCAGCAGTTCAGGACTAGATTCAGATACGCAGTATTTT	CASSSGLDSDTQYF